This is a list of T cell receptor beta chains from one sample in a study of PD-L1 blockade in urothelial cancer. The data were produced by immunoSEQ multiplex PCR, yet TCRdb's version contains in-frame clones alone and is incomplete. The table includes 43,000 or so clones, around 82% detected once. The sample consisted of PBMCs, taken around atezolizumab (anti-PD-L1) treatment. These receptors came from a man aged 55 to 69 with urothelial cancer. The CDR3 runs from the conserved cysteine through the conserved F or W. D genes are given only for firm matches. Clone size is shown for a subset of rows, as once, few, many or a class of expanded clone.

V gene,D gene,J gene,clone size,CDR3 DNA,CDR3 protein
TRBV28,-,TRBJ1-5,-,TGTGCCAGCAGTGGCACAGGGAGGGGGAATCAGCCCCAGCATTTT,CASSGTGRGNQPQHF
TRBV15,TRBD2,TRBJ2-1,-,TGTGCCACCAGCAGTCTAGCGGGTGATTCCTACAATGAGCAGTTCTTC,CATSSLAGDSYNEQFF
TRBV2,-,TRBJ2-5,-,TGTGCCAGCAGTTATGGCCCAGAGACCCAGTACTTC,CASSYGPETQYF
TRBV29-1,-,TRBJ1-1,-,TGCAGCGTTAGGGGGTCGACGACTGAAGCTTTCTTT,CSVRGSTTEAFF
TRBV6-5,TRBD1,TRBJ2-1,-,TGTGCCAGCAGTTACTCTGGGACAGGGGGCCCTGAGCAGTTCTTC,CASSYSGTGGPEQFF
TRBV18,-,TRBJ1-1,few,TGTGCCAGCTCACCACGGGAGAGGAACACTGAAGCTTTCTTT,CASSPRERNTEAFF
TRBV5-5,-,TRBJ2-2,few,TGTGCCAGCAGCGAACGGATTAGGGGGACCGGGGAGCTGTTTTTT,CASSERIRGTGELFF
TRBV5-1,-,TRBJ2-2,-,TGCGCCAGCAGCTTGGTCAGGGGATCGGAGGAGCTGTTTTTT,CASSLVRGSEELFF
TRBV6-1,-,TRBJ2-5,-,TGTGCCAGCAGTGAGGGGTCGCGGGCCAAAGAGACCCAGTACTTC,CASSEGSRAKETQYF
TRBV7-8,-,TRBJ2-7,once,TGTGCCAGCAGCCACCCTGGGGGCGGCGGGAGCATAGGGGAGCAGTACTTC,CASSHPGGGGSIGEQYF
TRBV6-1,-,TRBJ2-5,-,TGTGCCAGCAGTGAAGCGGAATCGTCTAGCCAACAAGAGACCCAGTACTTC,CASSEAESSSQQETQYF
TRBV18,-,TRBJ2-3,-,TGTGCCAGCTCACCACCTTCCCAGGGCACAGATACGCAGTATTTT,CASSPPSQGTDTQYF
TRBV4-2,TRBD2,TRBJ2-3,few,TGTGCCAGCAGCCACTCGAAGGGACTAGCGGGAGGATCTAGCACAGATACGCAGTATTTT,CASSHSKGLAGGSSTDTQYF
TRBV29-1,TRBD2,TRBJ2-7,-,TGCAGCGTTGAGCCCGGGACTAGCCCCTACGAGCAGTACTTC,CSVEPGTSPYEQYF
TRBV29-1,TRBD1,TRBJ2-1,-,TGCAGCGTTATAAAAGGACAGGGTAATGAGCAGTTCTTC,CSVIKGQGNEQFF
TRBV12-2,-,TRBJ2-7,-,TGTGCAAGTCGCTTAGGAAAGGTAGGGGACTACGAGCAGTACTTC,CASRLGKVGDYEQYF